The 16 T cell receptor beta chains presented below share a single source sample, sequenced in a study of blood T cell repertoires in COVID-19. Using immunoSEQ multiplex PCR, the repertoire was profiled, and TCRdb retains in-frame clones only, with some absent. The data contain about 350,000 clones, roughly 90% of them singletons. The source material was peripheral blood. The receptors here all came from a woman aged 60 to 75 with COVID-19, enrolled during active disease.

The chain links TRBV27 to TRBJ1-2; D ambiguous. V lost 6 bases and J lost 5, with 13 bases in between. The CDR3 is made up of 13 amino acids. The germline CDR1 and CDR2 sequences are MNHEY and SMNVEV (reference sequence). The CDR3 bases are TGTGCCAGCAGCCCTTACGAACAGTATGGCTACACCTTC. Its translation: CASSPYEQYGYTF.

This clone was observed a handful of times. This sequence joins TRBV11-2 and TRBJ1-3; D possibly corresponds to TRBD1 (5 bases). V was pared by 3 bases and J by 5 bases, with 14 bases between. Germline V gene sequence: CDR1 SGHAT, CDR2 FQNNGV. This CDR3 contains 15 residues. CDR3 loop: CASSLVQGIRNTIYF. As DNA, the CDR3 is TGTGCCAGCAGCTTGGTGCAGGGAATTAGAAACACCATATATTTT.

The chain has TRBV7-2 and TRBJ2-3; D perhaps matches TRBD1 (6 bases). V was clipped by 2 bases and J by 2 bases, with 11 bases between them. Germline V lookup: CDR1 SGHTA, CDR2 FQGNSA. The CDR3 is 15 amino acids. CDR3 sequence: CASSLTGLITDTQYF. CDR3 nucleotide sequence: TGTGCCAGCAGCTTAACAGGGTTGATCACAGATACGCAGTATTTT.

The chain joins TRBV5-5 to TRBJ2-7, with 8 bases aligning to TRBD1. Per germline, CDR1 SGHKS and CDR2 YYEKEE (reference sequence). V was clipped by 4 bases and J by 5 bases; unmatched bases: 14. The CDR3 length is 16 residues. CDR3: CASSPNRGAESHEQYF. CDR3 DNA sequence: TGTGCCAGCAGCCCGAACAGGGGGGCGGAGTCCCACGAGCAGTACTTC.

The chain employs TRBV18 and TRBJ2-1; TRBD1 matches at 7 bases. V was clipped by 7 bases and J by 8 bases; unmatched bases: 8. This CDR3 spans 13 amino acids. The V gene's germline CDR1 is KGHSH and CDR2 LQKENI. The DNA of the CDR3 is TGTGCCAGCTTACTAAGGGGGCCGGATGAGCAGTTCTTC. It specifies CASLLRGPDEQFF.

The chain recombines TRBV18 with TRBJ1-1, with D unresolved. The V end lost 2 bases, the J end lost 4 bases, and 11 bases lay between the germline ends. This CDR3 region has 14 residues. Germline V CDR1 and CDR2: KGHSH, LQKENI. CDR3 region: CASSPRPDSTEAFF. The DNA for the CDR3 is TGTGCCAGCTCACCAAGGCCTGACTCCACTGAAGCTTTCTTT.

The rearrangement joins TRBV27 to TRBJ2-2; 12 nucleotides match TRBD2. V lost 6 bases to trimming and J lost 7 bases; unmatched junction nucleotides: 12. Germline V gene data show CDR1 as MNHEY and CDR2 as SMNVEV (reference sequence). The CDR3 extends over 17 amino acids. The DNA of the CDR3 is TGTGCCAGCAGGCCTGGGACTAGCGGGCCGGGGGGCGGGGAGCTGTTTTTT. Translating gives CASRPGTSGPGGGELFF.

The table lists this clone with a count of one. This sequence joins TRBV19 and TRBJ2-3, with D possibly TRBD2 on 7 matching bases. Deletions cut 9 bases from V and 0 bases from J, with 28 bases between. The CDR3 sequence is 19 residues long. In germline, CDR1 is LNHDA, CDR2 SQIVND (reference sequence). The CDR3 coding sequence is TGTGCCAGCCAACCAAGGGGGGGGATCCTACGTAAAAGCACAGATACGCAGTATTTT. Amino acid sequence: CASQPRGGILRKSTDTQYF.

V usage is TRBV11-2 and J usage is TRBJ1-3, with 7 bases lining up with TRBD1. J lost 7 bases, V lost 2 bases, and 5 bases had no gene match. CDR1 and CDR2 (germline): SGHAT, FQNNGV. This CDR3 is built from 14 residues. CDR3 amino acids: CASSLTTGLNTIYF. The CDR3 DNA reads as TGTGCCAGCAGCTTAACGACAGGGCTTAACACCATATATTTT.

The chain couples TRBV5-1 to TRBJ1-4, with TRBD1 matching 9 bases. Germline loops: CDR1 SGHRS, CDR2 YFSETQ. Trimming at V came to 4 bases and at J to 3 bases, leaving 4 bases not matched to a gene. CDR3 length: 15 residues. The CDR3, as DNA: TGCGCCAGCAGCCCACAGGGGGCGGCTAATGAAAAACTGTTTTTT. Translation: CASSPQGAANEKLFF.

The chain uses TRBV9 and TRBJ2-1, with 7 bases matching TRBD1. J lost 5 bases, V lost 3 bases, and 14 bases had no gene match. The CDR3 has 17 residues. The germline CDR1 and CDR2 sequences are SGDLS and YYNGEE. The CDR3: CASSAGDSRLLNNEQFF. The CDR3 DNA reads TGTGCCAGCAGCGCCGGGGACAGTCGTCTTTTAAACAATGAGCAGTTCTTC.

This rearrangement joins TRBV5-1 to TRBJ1-5, with 7 bases lining up with TRBD1. CDR3 length equals 15 residues. Germline values: CDR1 SGHRS, CDR2 YFSETQ. Trimming at V came to 2 bases and at J to 7 bases, leaving 9 bases not matched to a gene. In nucleotides, the CDR3 is TGCGCCAGCAGCTTAGGGGGCGCTGGAGAACAGCCCCAGCATTTT. This gives the protein CASSLGGAGEQPQHF.

The V and J genes are TRBV27 and TRBJ2-7, with 7 bases matching TRBD1. Losses at the gene ends were 3 bases for V and 5 bases for J; bases not matched to a gene: 7. The CDR3 runs 14 residues. Germline loops: CDR1 MNHEY, CDR2 SMNVEV (reference sequence). CDR3 amino acids: CASSFRRQGHEQYF. The CDR3 bases are TGTGCCAGCAGTTTCCGTCGACAGGGCCACGAGCAGTACTTC.

The chain couples TRBV6-6 to TRBJ1-1, with D perhaps matching TRBD1 (5 bases). V dropped 9 bases and J dropped 4 bases, with 15 bases sitting between them. The CDR3 has 13 residues. Germline V lookup: CDR1 MNHNY, CDR2 SVGAGI (reference sequence). The CDR3 region is CASPPVGGTEAFF. The CDR3 bases are TGTGCCAGTCCTCCCGTGGGGGGCACTGAAGCTTTCTTT.

This chain joins TRBV11-2 and TRBJ2-7; 9 bases agree with TRBD1. J gave up 6 bases and V 4 bases, and 4 bases lay outside the gene matches. This CDR3 contains 13 residues. Germline V gene lookup returns CDR1 SGHAT and CDR2 FQNNGV. CDR3 sequence reads: CASSWTGVVEQYF. CDR3 nucleotides: TGTGCCAGCAGCTGGACAGGGGTAGTCGAGCAGTACTTC.

V and J are TRBV6-2 or TRBV6-3 and TRBJ1-2; 9 bases match TRBD1. The germline V gene has CDR1 MNHEY and CDR2 SVGEGT. There are 13 residues in the CDR3. Trimming cost V 5 bases and J 7 bases; bases outside gene matches: 5. The CDR3 spells CASSNLDRGGYTF. In DNA form, the CDR3 reads TGTGCCAGCAGTAACCTGGACAGGGGTGGCTACACCTTC.